The TCR beta chain under discussion was sequenced for a study of T-cell memory formation after mild COVID-19. Whole-study findings and limits: Some clones that responded turned up in pre-infection memory, which suggests that cross-reactive memory joined in.

V was pared by 5 bases and J by 0 bases, with 13 bases between. The CDR3 covers 15 residues. Germline V gene lookup returns CDR1 SEHNR and CDR2 FQNEAQ (reference sequence). This clonotype was recorded many times. Its cognate antigen is unknown. TCRalpha and TCRbeta libraries used 5'RACE with constant-segment primers and UMIs. TCRdb redid the calling of the 5' RACE reads with MiXCR, one entry per CDR3 protein. This table holds more than 110,000 distinct CDR3 sequences, around 15% found once. The sequenced sample was PBMCs or a T cell subset sorted from them (not recorded which). The sequence derives from an adult woman who had mild COVID-19 (a few samples of this study predate the infection). Cell type and time point are not known. The chain recombines TRBV7-9 with TRBJ1-1, with unresolved D. The CDR3: CASSPTGAMNTEAFF. The CDR3 DNA reads TGTGCCAGCAGCCCCACGGGCGCCATGAACACTGAAGCTTTCTTT.